The 15 T cell receptor beta chains below all came from one sample that was sequenced in a study of siplizumab effects on memory and regulatory T cells. Here immunoSEQ multiplex PCR was the method, and the copy in TCRdb shows in-frame clones only, minus some. The table records more than 90,000 clones, 80% to 95% of them present only once. Sequenced input: non-Treg CD4+ T cells sorted from blood. The receptor set was obtained from a human donor in good health.

This chain links TRBV7-9 with TRBJ1-2; possibly TRBD1 for D (5 bases). Per the germline V gene, CDR1 is SEHNR and CDR2 is FQNEAQ (reference sequence). Deletions cut 1 base from V and 5 bases from J, with 11 bases between. There are 14 residues in the CDR3. The CDR3: CASSLGGTRYGYTF. DNA for the CDR3: TGTGCCAGCAGCTTAGGTGGGACCAGATATGGCTACACCTTC.

The chain recombines TRBV5-1 with TRBJ2-5; 8 bases are a match to TRBD1. CDR1 and CDR2 from the germline V gene are SGHRS and YFSETQ. V was clipped by 2 bases and J by 3 bases; unmatched bases: 3. This CDR3 spans 14 amino acids. The CDR3, as DNA: TGCGCCAGCAGCTTTCAGACAGGGGAAGAGACCCAGTACTTC. It is translated as CASSFQTGEETQYF.

The V call is TRBV20-1, the J call TRBJ2-7; 7 bases agree with TRBD2. Germline lookup yields CDR1 DFQATT and CDR2 SNEGSKA (reference sequence). V lost 5 bases, J lost 5 bases, and 3 bases stayed unmatched. The CDR3 totals 11 residues. The DNA of the CDR3 is TGCAGTGCTGGGGGGGGGAACGAGCAGTACTTC. Translating it yields CSAGGGNEQYF.

This clone has a single count. The chain combines TRBV7-3 with TRBJ1-1, with D uncertain. Germline V gene data show CDR1 as SGHTA and CDR2 as FQGTGA. V was clipped by 4 bases and J by 0 bases, with 18 bases between them. The CDR3 is 17 amino acids. CDR3 sequence (DNA): TGTGCCAGCAGCTCCACCGGCGTCACAATTCTGAACACTGAAGCTTTCTTT. Translation: CASSSTGVTILNTEAFF.

The gene calls are TRBV5-5 and TRBJ2-5; D is perhaps TRBD1 (7 bases). Per germline, CDR1 SGHKS and CDR2 YYEKEE (reference sequence). V dropped 6 bases and J dropped 5 bases, with 20 bases sitting between them. There are 15 residues in the CDR3. The DNA for the CDR3 is TGTGCCAGCAACCTACGGACAGGTGGAGGGGAGACCCAGTACTTC. Residues: CASNLRTGGGETQYF.

The rearrangement uses TRBV19 and TRBJ2-1; 10 nucleotides match TRBD2. With V trimmed by 5 bases and J by 12 bases, 4 bases remained unmatched. Germline V gene data show CDR1 as LNHDA and CDR2 as SQIVND (reference sequence). The CDR3 consists of 12 residues. The CDR3 DNA reads as TGTGCCAGTAGTTCAGCGGGAGGGCGGCAGTTCTTC. As protein: CASSSAGGRQFF.

The chain combines TRBV6-4 with TRBJ2-1; D is uncertain. From germline, CDR1 is MRHNA and CDR2 SNTAGT. Trimming shortened V by 0 bases and J by 2 bases, and 2 bases separated the two germline ends. The CDR3 is made up of 13 amino acids. This CDR3 is CASSDSTYNEQFF. Here the CDR3 DNA reads TGTGCCAGCAGTGACTCGACCTACAATGAGCAGTTCTTC.

The CDR3 nucleotides are TGTGCCAGCAGCCAGGGACAGGTGTTCTCTGGAAACACCATATATTTT. This encodes CASSQGQVFSGNTIYF. V and J are TRBV11-2 and TRBJ1-3; 8 bases line up with TRBD1. V lost 5 bases and J lost 0; bases outside the gene matches: 6. From germline, CDR1 is SGHAT and CDR2 FQNNGV. The CDR3 is 16 amino acids.

The chain links TRBV19 to TRBJ2-7, with D perhaps matching TRBD2 (5 bases). V was clipped by 1 base and J by 3 bases, with 13 bases between them. This CDR3 comprises 15 residues. Germline V gene sequence: CDR1 LNHDA, CDR2 SQIVND (reference sequence). CDR3: CASSIGRTGSYEQYF. In DNA, the CDR3 is TGTGCCAGTAGTATAGGCAGGACTGGAAGCTACGAGCAGTACTTC.

The chain combines TRBV18 with TRBJ2-7; D gene uncertain. Trimming took off 1 base at V and 5 bases at J, with 15 bases between the two ends. Germline lookup yields CDR1 KGHSH and CDR2 LQKENI. The CDR3 is 15 residues long. The CDR3 coding sequence is TGTGCCAGCTCACCACAGATTTTGGTAGGCCACGAGCAGTACTTC. It is translated as CASSPQILVGHEQYF. Looking up the rest from reference TRBV18 and TRBJ2-7 gives the full variable domain: NAGVMQNPRHLVRRRGQEARLRCSPMKGHSHVYWYRQLPEEGLKFMVYLQKENIIDESGMPKERFSAEFPKEGPSILRIQQVVRGDSAAYFCASSPQILVGHEQYFGPGTRLTVT.

The gene calls are TRBV28 and TRBJ2-7; 10 bases fit TRBD1. Germline V gene data show CDR1 as MDHEN and CDR2 as SYDVKM. V trimming: 7 bases; J trimming: 4 bases; junction bases outside the gene matches: 7. The CDR3 covers 14 residues. CDR3: CASIDRGRGYEQYF. The CDR3 DNA reads as TGTGCCAGCATCGACAGGGGGCGCGGGTACGAGCAGTACTTC.

The rearrangement links TRBV7-3 to TRBJ2-2; 8 positions agree with TRBD2. The CDR3 covers 15 residues. Germline loops: CDR1 SGHTA, CDR2 FQGTGA. Trimming at V came to 5 bases and at J to 7 bases, leaving 9 bases not matched to a gene. This chain's CDR3 is CASSLQRENLGELFF. The CDR3 DNA sequence: TGTGCCAGCAGCCTCCAGCGGGAGAATCTCGGGGAGCTGTTTTTT.

The chain combines TRBV19 with TRBJ1-1; 7 nucleotides line up with TRBD1. The J segment lost 0 bases and the V segment lost 7 bases, leaving 5 bases of the junction unmatched. The CDR3 is made up of 14 amino acids. CDR1 and CDR2 from the germline V gene are LNHDA and SQIVND (reference sequence). CDR3 coding DNA: TGTGCCAGTAAACAGACAGGGATGAACACTGAAGCTTTCTTT. This encodes CASKQTGMNTEAFF.

The chain carries TRBV12-5 and TRBJ2-3; no reliable D call. Trimming stripped 1 base from V and 1 base from J, with 6 bases between. Germline V gene sequence: CDR1 LGHNT, CDR2 FRNRAP. The CDR3 totals 14 residues. CDR3 in DNA: TGTGCTAGTGGTTTGGATCGGGGCACAGATACGCAGTATTTT. This codes for CASGLDRGTDTQYF.

The chain links TRBV25-1 to TRBJ2-5; D is unresolved. The germline V gene has CDR1 MGHDK and CDR2 SYGVNS. CDR3 length: 11 residues. Trimming took 7 bases from V and 8 from J, leaving 11 bases between them. CDR3 coding DNA: TGTGCCAGCACCGGGCCAACAACCCAGTACTTC. This translates into CASTGPTTQYF.